This TCR beta chain stems from a study of brain T cells in children with intractable seizures. Repertoires were generated with immunoSEQ multiplex PCR, while TCRdb's copy carries only in-frame clones and drops some. The data hold 300,000 to 400,000 clones, with 93% observed a single time. Regarding time point: blood from clinic visit 5 months post-surgery; TSC patient then seizure free. Study-wide findings and caveats: Pre-surgery blood may have been undersampled, hiding some clones.

As for this clone: Its antigen remains unknown.

Source: peripheral blood, taken approximately 5 months after surgery. The receptor comes from a boy under two years old with tuberous sclerosis and intractable seizures.

The CDR3 coding sequence is TGTGCCAGCAGCTTAGGACTAGCGGGAGGTTATGGTGAGCAGTTCTTC. It codes for CASSLGLAGGYGEQFF. V and J are TRBV5-6 and TRBJ2-1, with 14 bases aligning to TRBD2. The germline CDR1 and CDR2 sequences are SGHDT and YYEEEE. This CDR3 contains 16 residues. The J segment lost 9 bases and the V segment lost 2 bases, leaving 7 bases of the junction unmatched.